This T cell receptor beta chain was sequenced in a study of T cells in Graves' hyperthyroidism and ophthalmopathy. Study conclusions and caveats: Ophthalmopathy cases were set apart from stable hyperthyroidism by a 13 V-J model.

For ophthalmopathy patients, the Clinical Activity Score was at least 3 and the NOSPECS grade at least 4; duration was under 3 months. Patients showing uncontrolled infection, other autoimmune disease, pregnancy or lactation were ineligible. Diagnosis rested on symptoms, serum thyroxine and TRAb, thyroid ultrasound, and orbital computed tomography. This clonotype showed up just a few times. Its antigen remains unidentified. A junction boundary mismatches the germline segment, possibly from a read error. What was amplified from RNA transcripts were TCR beta CDR3 regions. Researchers ran a first-round RT-PCR on the TCR CDR3 using the HTBI primer set. TCRdb reprocessed the multiplex PCR reads via MiXCR and lists one record per CDR3 protein. The sample carries 500,000 to 650,000 distinct CDR3 sequences, 15% to 20% recorded once. CDR1 and CDR2 (germline): MDHEN, SYDVKM. The length of the CDR3 is 14 residues.

V gene TRBV28 combines with J gene TRBJ2-1; D might be TRBD1 or TRBD2, each matching 5 bases. This clonotype was obtained from a man in his forties with Graves' ophthalmopathy. Sequencing used blood. The CDR3 bases are TGTGCCAGCAGTCGGGACGTTCTGAACAATGCGCAGTTCTTC. Translated, it gives CASSRDVLNNAQFF.